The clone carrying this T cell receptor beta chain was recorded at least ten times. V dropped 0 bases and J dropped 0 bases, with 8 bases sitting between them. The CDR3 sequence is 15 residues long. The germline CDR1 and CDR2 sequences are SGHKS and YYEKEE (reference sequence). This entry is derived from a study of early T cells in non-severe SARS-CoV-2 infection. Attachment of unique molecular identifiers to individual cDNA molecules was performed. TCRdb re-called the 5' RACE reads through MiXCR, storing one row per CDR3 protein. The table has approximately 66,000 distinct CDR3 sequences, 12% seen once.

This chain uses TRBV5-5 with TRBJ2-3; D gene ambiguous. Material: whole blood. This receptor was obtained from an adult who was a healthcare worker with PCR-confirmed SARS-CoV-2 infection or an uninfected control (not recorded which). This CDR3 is CASSLARFSTDTQYF. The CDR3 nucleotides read TGTGCCAGCAGCTTGGCCAGGTTTAGCACAGATACGCAGTATTTT.